This T cell receptor (beta chain) was profiled in a study of early stage breast cancer tumors. Study at large: About 70% of the 16 invasive tumors were ER+, PR+ and HER2-.

This clone came up a few times. Each sample had two DNA replicates, about 0.52 ug blood or 1.5 ug tissue. Generated by immunoSEQ multiplex PCR, the TCRdb table keeps only in-frame clones and is missing some. This table holds tens of thousands of clones, roughly 70% found once. This CDR3 has 11 amino acids. Germline loops: CDR1 GTSNPN, CDR2 SVGIG (reference sequence). With 4 bases removed from V and 4 bases from J, the gap between germline ends came to 7 bases. Input material: blood. The sequence was collected from a person between 55 and 69 years old with breast cancer. The chain has TRBV30 and TRBJ1-1; D unclear. The chain's CDR3 is CAWKVLTEAFF. In DNA, the CDR3 is TGTGCCTGGAAAGTGCTCACTGAAGCTTTCTTT.